This entry is about one T cell receptor (beta chain). What it recognizes is unknown. One end of the junction varies from germline; a read error may be responsible. The data were obtained in a study of tumor and adjacent non-tumor tissue in lung cancer. Study-wide context: Patients were aged about 31 to 85, some 10 men and about 5 women, stage I to III. Overall study results and limits: Shorter survival was associated with higher TCR diversity in tumors. Normal lung showed higher cumulative top 100 clone frequency than tumor. Tumor tissue had significantly higher TCR diversity than normal lung.

The template was RNA from unsorted bulk tissue. The library came from three nested PCR rounds adapted from ARM-PCR protocols. MiXCR, applied by TCRdb to the multiplex PCR reads, yields one record per CDR3 protein. The sample yields approximately 75,000 distinct CDR3 sequences, 60% to 80% seen once. This CDR3 has 13 residues. Germline V gene lookup returns CDR1 SGHDT and CDR2 YYEEEE. This receptor was identified in a woman between 50 and 59 years old with non-small cell lung cancer. V gene TRBV5-6 combines with J gene TRBJ2-1; D is ambiguous. Source material: lung tumor tissue. The DNA for the CDR3 is TGTGCCAGCAGCTCGACATGGCACAATGAGCTGTTCTTC. Translating it yields CASSSTWHNELFF.